A selection of T cell receptor beta chains follows, all from one sample in a study of blood T cells in healthy people across ages. TCRdb analysed the 5' RACE reads with MiXCR anew, one entry per CDR3 protein. The sample has over 500,000 distinct CDR3 sequences, roughly half seen once. The sequenced sample was blood. These receptors came from a woman older than 75 in good health. The CDR3 runs from the conserved cysteine through the conserved F or W. A D gene is named only where the DNA matches it firmly. Some rows mark clone size as missing; the rest say once, few, many or name a class of expanded clone.

V	size	D	J	CDR3	DNA
TRBV27	many	TRBD2	TRBJ2-7	CASSPRLAGIYEQYF	TGTGCCAGCAGTCCCAGACTAGCGGGAATATACGAGCAGTACTTC
TRBV29-1	-	TRBD1	TRBJ1-1	CSGNRGQGTEAFF	TGCAGCGGCAACAGGGGGCAGGGGACTGAAGCTTTCTTT
TRBV15	-	-	TRBJ2-6	CATSTAGSGANVLTF	TGTGCCACCAGCACAGCAGGCTCTGGGGCCAACGTCCTGACTTTC
TRBV2	-	-	TRBJ1-2	CASRPSYGYTF	TGTGCCAGCAGGCCTTCCTATGGCTACACCTTC
TRBV7-2	-	-	TRBJ2-5	CASSMTLAQETQYF	TGTGCCAGCAGTATGACTCTAGCCCAAGAGACCCAGTACTTC
TRBV18	-	TRBD1	TRBJ1-2	CASSPRDRAPLYYGYTF	TGTGCCAGCTCACCACGGGACAGGGCCCCGCTTTACTATGGCTACACCTTC
TRBV27	few	-	TRBJ2-6	CASSGTPSGANVLTF	TGTGCCAGCAGCGGGACCCCCTCTGGGGCCAACGTCCTGACTTTC
TRBV20-1	-	-	TRBJ1-1	CSASIRGRDTEAFF	TGCAGTGCTAGTATTAGGGGACGGGACACTGAAGCTTTCTTT
TRBV10-3	many	-	TRBJ2-6	CAISTNGQSHTAGANVLTF	TGTGCCATCAGTACAAATGGACAGTCTCACACTGCTGGGGCCAACGTCCTGACTTTC
TRBV7-6	once	TRBD1	TRBJ2-5	CASSLPGQGAETQYF	TGTGCCAGCAGCCTCCCGGGACAGGGGGCCGAGACCCAGTACTTC